One sample yielded the 32 T cell receptor beta chains listed below, sequenced in a study of T-cell memory formation after mild COVID-19. TCRdb re-analysed the 5' RACE reads in MiXCR, keeping a single row per CDR3 protein. This sample has hundreds of thousands of distinct CDR3 sequences, with 20% found just once. Sequencing was done on a sample of PBMCs or a T cell subset sorted from them (not recorded which). These receptors were obtained from an adult woman who had mild COVID-19 (a few samples of this study predate the infection). Cell type and time point are not known.

In this sample, this clonotype turned up a few times. The rearrangement links TRBV7-2 to TRBJ2-7; D gene ambiguous. V was trimmed by 5 bases and J by 0 bases, leaving 11 bases between them. CDR1 is SGHTA, CDR2 FQGNSA, per germline. The CDR3 is made up of 14 amino acids. The CDR3 here is CASSPRLSSYEQYF. In nucleotides, the CDR3 is TGTGCCAGCAGCCCCCGACTGAGCTCCTACGAGCAGTACTTC. The whole variable domain, remainder taken from reference TRBV7-2 and TRBJ2-7, is GAGVSQSPSNKVTEKGKDVELRCDPISGHTALYWYRQSLGQGLEFLIYFQGNSAPDKSGLPSDRFSAERTGGSVSTLTIQRTQQEDSAVYLCASSPRLSSYEQYFGPGTRLTVT.

V is TRBV20-1 and J is TRBJ1-1; possibly TRBD1 for D (5 bases). Germline V lookup: CDR1 DFQATT, CDR2 SNEGSKA (reference sequence). This CDR3 contains 13 residues. V was cut by 6 bases and J by 0 bases, with 11 bases left in between. DNA of the CDR3: TGCAGTGCGGACAAACCTATGAACACTGAAGCTTTCTTT. Encoded protein: CSADKPMNTEAFF.

The chain combines TRBV19 with TRBJ2-5; 10 nucleotides line up with TRBD2. The CDR3 loop spans 19 amino acids. J lost 5 bases, V lost 3 bases, and 18 bases had no gene match. Per germline, CDR1 LNHDA and CDR2 SQIVND (reference sequence). CDR3 nucleotide sequence: TGTGCCAGTAGTATGGGGTCGGCTAGCGGGAGTACTTTGGGTGAGACCCAGTACTTC. Amino acid sequence: CASSMGSASGSTLGETQYF.

The V call is TRBV4-2, the J call TRBJ2-5, with 7 bases fitting TRBD1. V was clipped by 0 bases and J by 2 bases; unmatched bases: 3. Germline V gives CDR1 LGHNA, CDR2 YNFKEQ. The CDR3 runs to 15 residues. The CDR3 DNA follows: TGTGCCAGCAGCCAAGAGGACAGGACGCAAGAGACCCAGTACTTC. Amino acids: CASSQEDRTQETQYF.

The gene calls are TRBV7-9 and TRBJ2-1, with D unclear. V lost 4 bases and J 10 bases, leaving 14 bases between the germline ends. The V gene's germline CDR1 is SEHNR and CDR2 FQNEAQ (reference sequence). The CDR3 covers 13 residues. The CDR3 region has the DNA TGTGCCAGCAGCTACCCCTTCTTCTACGAGCAGTTCTTC. Amino acid sequence: CASSYPFFYEQFF.

This clonotype occurred a few times. The chain combines TRBV4-1 with TRBJ2-5; TRBD2 aligns across 13 bases. Germline trimming cut 5 bases from V and 4 bases from J; bases unmatched to any gene: 7. Germline values: CDR1 MGHRA, CDR2 YSYEKL. This CDR3 has 16 amino acids. The DNA for the CDR3 is TGCGCCAGCAGCTCCCCGGGACTAGCGGGGAGAGAGACCCAGTACTTC. Its protein product is CASSSPGLAGRETQYF.

This sequence joins TRBV10-2 and TRBJ2-7, with 12 bases matching TRBD2. This CDR3 comprises 17 residues. The trim removed 6 bases at V and 3 bases at J, leaving 12 bases unmatched. From germline, CDR1 is WSHSY and CDR2 SAAADI. The DNA of the CDR3 is TGCGCCAGCAGCCAAATCCCGGGGACTAGCGGGTTCTACGAGCAGTACTTC. As protein: CASSQIPGTSGFYEQYF.

The CDR3 loop is CASSPRGGAGTGELFF. CDR3 DNA sequence: TGTGCCAGCAGCCCCCGGGGGGGGGCAGGCACCGGGGAGCTGTTTTTT. J is TRBJ2-2 and V is TRBV11-2; 8 nucleotides line up with TRBD2. CDR1 and CDR2 from the germline V gene are SGHAT and FQNNGV. V lost 5 bases and J lost 4; bases outside the gene matches: 9. The CDR3 spans 16 residues. The whole variable domain, remainder taken from reference TRBV11-2 and TRBJ2-2, is EAGVAQSPRYKIIEKRQSVAFWCNPISGHATLYWYQQILGQGPKLLIQFQNNGVVDDSQLPKDRFSAERLKGVDSTLKIQPAKLEDSAVYLCASSPRGGAGTGELFFGEGSRLTVL.

The chain recombines TRBV4-3 with TRBJ1-2; D possibly corresponds to TRBD1 (6 bases). V lost 0 bases and J 4 bases, leaving 18 bases between the germline ends. The CDR3 runs to 17 residues. CDR1 and CDR2 from the germline V gene are LGHNA and YSLEER. The DNA for the CDR3 is TGCGCCAGCAGCCAAGATCTACTACGGACAGCACTCTATGGCTACACCTTC. Its protein product is CASSQDLLRTALYGYTF.

V gene TRBV4-1 combines with J gene TRBJ2-1; 9 bases map to TRBD1. The CDR3 consists of 16 residues. V was pared by 3 bases and J by 4 bases, with 7 bases of the junction left unmatched. Per the germline V gene, CDR1 is MGHRA and CDR2 is YSYEKL. The CDR3 bases are TGCGCCAGCAGCCACCTCCGGGACAGGGCTTACAATGAGCAGTTCTTC. It translates to CASSHLRDRAYNEQFF.

This chain connects TRBV24-1 to TRBJ2-3, with a tentative D call TRBD2 (5 bases). The CDR3 loop spans 13 amino acids. Trimming removed 4 bases from V and 6 bases from J, with 10 bases in between. The V gene's germline CDR1 is KGHDR and CDR2 SFDVKD. CDR3 nucleotides: TGTGCCACCAGTGAACGGAGGCTGGATACGCAGTATTTT. This translates into CATSERRLDTQYF.

This clonotype has just a few counts. The chain employs TRBV27 and TRBJ1-1; D is possibly TRBD1 (5 bases). V lost 2 bases and J 5 bases, leaving 15 bases between the germline ends. The CDR3 runs 15 residues. Per germline, CDR1 MNHEY and CDR2 SMNVEV (reference sequence). CDR3 residues: CASSLVGHLGTEAFF. The CDR3 DNA sequence: TGTGCCAGCAGTTTAGTAGGACACCTGGGGACTGAAGCTTTCTTT.

This clonotype was counted at least ten times. The chain joins TRBV7-9 to TRBJ2-1; D is unresolved. The CDR3 has 12 amino acids. V was clipped by 2 bases and J by 6 bases, with 5 bases between them. Per germline, CDR1 SEHNR and CDR2 FQNEAQ (reference sequence). CDR3 loop: CASSLLSNEQFF. In DNA, the CDR3 is TGTGCCAGCAGCTTATTAAGCAATGAGCAGTTCTTC.

This clonotype was counted only a few times. One end of the junction fails to match germline, which may point to a read error. The V call is TRBV5-1, the J call TRBJ2-7, with 7 bases identical to TRBD2. This CDR3 is 14 amino acids long. Germline loops: CDR1 SGHRS, CDR2 YFSETQ. DNA of the CDR3: TGCGCCAGCAGCGTAAGCGGGGTCTCCCACGAGCAGTACTTC. This encodes CASSVSGVSHEQYF.

This clonotype was observed a handful of times. This rearrangement joins TRBV15 to TRBJ2-3, with no clear D. Trimming removed 2 bases from V and 0 bases from J, with 9 bases in between. Germline V gives CDR1 LNHNV, CDR2 YYDKDF (reference sequence). The CDR3 has 15 amino acids. The CDR3 spells CATSRIQHSTDTQYF. The CDR3 DNA follows: TGTGCCACCAGCAGAATACAGCATAGCACAGATACGCAGTATTTT.

This clonotype has at least ten counts. V is TRBV12-3 or TRBV12-4 and J is TRBJ1-3; D is undetermined. The CDR3 has 12 amino acids. Trimming shortened V by 3 bases and J by 4 bases, and 4 bases separated the two germline ends. CDR3 sequence: CASSFGGNTIYF. The CDR3 DNA is TGTGCCAGCAGTTTCGGGGGAAACACCATATATTTT.

This chain joins TRBV4-2 and TRBJ2-1, with 16 bases that match TRBD2. Trimming at V came to 3 bases and at J to 6 bases, leaving 11 bases not matched to a gene. Looked up from germline, CDR1 is LGHNA and CDR2 is YNFKEQ. The CDR3 loop spans 19 amino acids. CDR3 sequence reads: CASSHPPGLAGGPSNEQFF. The CDR3 DNA follows: TGTGCCAGCAGCCATCCCCCGGGACTAGCGGGAGGGCCAAGCAATGAGCAGTTCTTC.

V gene TRBV12-3 or TRBV12-4 combines with J gene TRBJ2-3; D is possibly TRBD1 (6 bases). The CDR3 loop spans 17 amino acids. The ends were cut back, 3 bases at V and 3 bases at J, with 19 bases in the middle. CDR3 sequence reads: CASSFIAFGQKTDTQYF. CDR3 DNA sequence: TGTGCCAGCAGTTTTATTGCTTTTGGACAGAAGACAGATACGCAGTATTTT.

The gene calls are TRBV6-2 or TRBV6-3 and TRBJ1-1; 7 nucleotides align to TRBD1. The J segment lost 3 bases and the V segment lost 7 bases, leaving 5 bases of the junction unmatched. CDR1 and CDR2 from the germline V gene are MNHEY and SVGEGT. The CDR3 has 13 residues. In DNA form, the CDR3 reads TGTGCCAGCACCTGGGACAGTTACACTGAAGCTTTCTTT. The encoded protein is CASTWDSYTEAFF.

The V and J genes are TRBV7-3 and TRBJ1-6; D gene unclear. V was trimmed by 1 base and J by 13 bases, leaving 8 bases between them. The CDR3 is 12 amino acids. CDR1 and CDR2 from the germline V gene are SGHTA and FQGTGA. CDR3 nucleotide sequence: TGTGCCAGCAGCTTAATGGGGAGTCCCCTCCACTTT. This translates into CASSLMGSPLHF.

This clonotype was seen ten or more times. The gene calls are TRBV20-1 and TRBJ2-5; 12 bases fit TRBD2. The CDR3 is 16 amino acids. V dropped 6 bases and J dropped 0; count of bases not matched to a gene: 8. Germline CDR1 is DFQATT and CDR2 is SNEGSKA (reference sequence). CDR3 bases: TGCAGTGCGAGGCCCCTAGCGGGGGGGGACCAAGAGACCCAGTACTTC. The encoded protein is CSARPLAGGDQETQYF.

V usage is TRBV19 and J usage is TRBJ1-5; TRBD1 might be the D (6 bases). V dropped 4 bases and J dropped 0 bases, with 7 bases sitting between them. This CDR3 is built from 14 residues. Germline values: CDR1 LNHDA, CDR2 SQIVND (reference sequence). The DNA of the CDR3 is TGTGCCAGTAGTAAGGGGGTTAGCAATCAGCCCCAGCATTTT. Encoded protein: CASSKGVSNQPQHF.

The V gene is TRBV7-8, the J gene TRBJ2-1; the match to TRBD2 covers 9 bases. The CDR3 length is 18 residues. The germline gives CDR1 SGHVS, CDR2 FQNEAQ. Trimming at V came to 5 bases and at J to 0 bases, leaving 11 bases not matched to a gene. CDR3 sequence: CASSQDLGLADSYNEQFF. The CDR3 DNA follows: TGTGCCAGCAGCCAAGACCTGGGACTAGCTGACTCCTACAATGAGCAGTTCTTC.

This clonotype has more than one count but fewer than ten. The rearrangement links TRBV3-1 to TRBJ2-5, with unresolved D. Trimming stripped 1 base from V and 4 bases from J, with 7 bases between. The germline CDR1 and CDR2 sequences are LGHDT and YNNKEL (reference sequence). The CDR3 contains 13 residues. In DNA form, the CDR3 reads TGTGCCAGCAGCCAAGCCGGGCCAGAGACCCAGTACTTC. Residues: CASSQAGPETQYF.

The V and J genes are TRBV5-6 and TRBJ2-1; 8 bases are a match to TRBD1. Trimming cost V 3 bases and J 8 bases; bases outside gene matches: 7. The CDR3 runs to 14 residues. CDR1 is SGHDT and CDR2 is YYEEEE in the germline V gene. CDR3 loop: CASSSRQGFDEQFF. The CDR3, as DNA: TGTGCCAGCAGCTCGCGACAGGGGTTCGATGAGCAGTTCTTC.

The rearrangement uses TRBV7-2 and TRBJ2-1; TRBD2 aligns across 7 bases. Germline CDR1 reads SGHTA; CDR2 reads FQGNSA. The CDR3 totals 18 residues. V shed 4 bases, J shed 6 bases, and the junction held 18 bases outside the gene matches. CDR3 loop: CASSSRNRPAGNGNEQFF. The CDR3 DNA follows: TGTGCCAGCAGCTCCAGAAATAGGCCAGCGGGAAACGGCAATGAGCAGTTCTTC.

There are many counts of this clonotype. The chain uses TRBV12-3 or TRBV12-4 and TRBJ2-3, with D perhaps being TRBD1 or TRBD2 (5 bases each). This CDR3 is built from 21 residues. Trimming left V 6 bases short and J 0 bases short, with 31 bases between. CDR3 region: CASSSLKFGTETVSSTDTQYF. The CDR3 nucleotides read TGTGCCAGCAGCAGTTTAAAATTCGGGACGGAGACCGTCTCTAGCACAGATACGCAGTATTTT.

The chain is built from TRBV19 and TRBJ2-6; TRBD1 aligns across 7 bases. This CDR3 comprises 17 residues. V was pared by 7 bases and J by 0 bases, with 9 bases of the junction left unmatched. Germline V gives CDR1 LNHDA, CDR2 SQIVND (reference sequence). CDR3 bases: TGTGCCAGTACAAGAAGGGGGCCACTCTCTGGGGCCAACGTCCTGACTTTC. The encoded protein is CASTRRGPLSGANVLTF. Together with reference TRBV19 and TRBJ2-6, the CDR3 gives the full variable domain: DGGITQSPKYLFRKEGQNVTLSCEQNLNHDAMYWYRQDPGQGLRLIYYSQIVNDFQKGDIAEGYSVSREKKESFPLTVTSAQKNPTAFYLCASTRRGPLSGANVLTFGAGSRLTVL.

This sequence joins TRBV29-1 and TRBJ2-7; D uncertain. The CDR3 contains 13 residues. Germline V gene lookup returns CDR1 SQVTM and CDR2 ANQGSEA. Trimming removed 0 bases at V and 3 bases at J, with 9 bases between. The CDR3: CSVEDGEFYEQYF. In DNA form, the CDR3 reads TGCAGCGTTGAAGATGGAGAGTTCTACGAGCAGTACTTC.

The chain recombines TRBV4-1 with TRBJ2-5; no definite D call. The V end was cut by 0 bases, the J end by 5 bases, with 19 bases between. Germline CDR1 is MGHRA and CDR2 is YSYEKL. This CDR3 region has 17 residues. In nucleotides, the CDR3 is TGCGCCAGCAGCCAAGATCCGGCGTTTAATAGCATGGAGACCCAGTACTTC. The encoded protein is CASSQDPAFNSMETQYF.

This clonotype has only a few counts. The rearrangement links TRBV5-1 to TRBJ2-3; possible D gene TRBD1, 6 bases. CDR3 length: 14 residues. Germline lookup yields CDR1 SGHRS and CDR2 YFSETQ. V dropped 5 bases and J dropped 1 base, with 11 bases sitting between them. The CDR3, as DNA: TGCGCCAGCAGGCAGGGGTCGGGCACAGATACGCAGTATTTT. Amino acid sequence: CASRQGSGTDTQYF.

The V and J genes are TRBV3-1 and TRBJ1-2; D gene unclear. The CDR3 sequence is 14 residues long. Trimming took off 0 bases at V and 4 bases at J, with 9 bases between the two ends. CDR1 is LGHDT and CDR2 is YNNKEL in the germline V gene (reference sequence). The CDR3: CASSQEPPGYGYTF. The CDR3 region has the DNA TGTGCCAGCAGCCAAGAGCCCCCCGGCTATGGCTACACCTTC.